This T cell receptor (beta chain) derives from a study of T cells in Graves' hyperthyroidism and ophthalmopathy. Study-level results: Separation of ophthalmopathy from stable hyperthyroidism was achieved by a 13 V-J model.

Looked up from germline, CDR1 is KGHSH and CDR2 is LQKENI. Trimming removed 3 bases from V and 0 bases from J, with 5 bases in between. The CDR3 is made up of 14 amino acids. TCR beta CDR3 regions were amplified from RNA. The HTBI primer set was used in a first-round RT-PCR of the TCR CDR3. MiXCR, run by TCRdb on the multiplex PCR reads, gives a single entry per CDR3 protein. The table lists more than 550,000 distinct CDR3 sequences, around 19% of them singletons. A remark on this clonotype: Its antigen is currently unknown.

This chain uses TRBV18 with TRBJ2-2, with D hard to call. This clonotype originated in a woman in her forties or fifties with Graves' hyperthyroidism that later progressed to Graves' ophthalmopathy. Sequencing was done on a sample of blood. This CDR3 is CASSPNTNTGELFF. The CDR3 coding sequence is TGTGCCAGCTCACCTAACACGAACACCGGGGAGCTGTTTTTT. Together with reference TRBV18 and TRBJ2-2, the CDR3 gives the full variable domain: NAGVMQNPRHLVRRRGQEARLRCSPMKGHSHVYWYRQLPEEGLKFMVYLQKENIIDESGMPKERFSAEFPKEGPSILRIQQVVRGDSAAYFCASSPNTNTGELFFGEGSRLTVL.